This T cell receptor beta chain was recorded in a study of blood T cell repertoires in COVID-19. Per the study methods: Amplified reference gene primers provided the basis for estimating nucleated cell counts. The method was immunoSEQ multiplex PCR; TCRdb's version includes in-frame clones alone and lacks a portion of them. For V, J and clone size, that table is used; D and trimming come from the DNA. This table holds a few hundred thousand clones, about 87% found once. The V end was cut by 7 bases, the J end by 3 bases, with 13 bases between. The CDR3 length is 14 residues. CDR1 is MDHEN, CDR2 SYDVKM, per germline.

The chain is built from TRBV28 and TRBJ1-5; weak D call: TRBD1 (5 bases). The sequence was collected from a man between 60 and 75 years old with acute or convalescent COVID-19. Sequencing was done on a sample of peripheral blood. The CDR3 here is CASIPGGTNQPQHF. CDR3 DNA: TGTGCCAGCATTCCTGGGGGGACCAATCAGCCCCAGCATTTT.